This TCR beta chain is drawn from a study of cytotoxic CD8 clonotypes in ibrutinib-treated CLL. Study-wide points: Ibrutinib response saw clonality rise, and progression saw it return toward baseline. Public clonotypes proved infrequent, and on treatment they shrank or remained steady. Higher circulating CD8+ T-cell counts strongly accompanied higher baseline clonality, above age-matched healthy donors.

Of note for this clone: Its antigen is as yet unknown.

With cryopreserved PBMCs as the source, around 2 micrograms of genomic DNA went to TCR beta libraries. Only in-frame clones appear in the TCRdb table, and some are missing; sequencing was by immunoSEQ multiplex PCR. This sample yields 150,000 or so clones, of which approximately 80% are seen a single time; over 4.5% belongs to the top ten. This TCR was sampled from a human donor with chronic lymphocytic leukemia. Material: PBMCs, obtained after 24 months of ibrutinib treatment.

Written as DNA, the CDR3 is TGTGCCAGCAGTTTAAACTGGGCCTTTACTGGCTACACCTTC. Amino acid sequence: CASSLNWAFTGYTF. This rearrangement joins TRBV27 to TRBJ1-2; D gene ambiguous. There are 14 residues in the CDR3. Trimming pared 2 bases from V and 7 bases from J, leaving 14 bases between. Germline V gene sequence: CDR1 MNHEY, CDR2 SMNVEV (reference sequence).